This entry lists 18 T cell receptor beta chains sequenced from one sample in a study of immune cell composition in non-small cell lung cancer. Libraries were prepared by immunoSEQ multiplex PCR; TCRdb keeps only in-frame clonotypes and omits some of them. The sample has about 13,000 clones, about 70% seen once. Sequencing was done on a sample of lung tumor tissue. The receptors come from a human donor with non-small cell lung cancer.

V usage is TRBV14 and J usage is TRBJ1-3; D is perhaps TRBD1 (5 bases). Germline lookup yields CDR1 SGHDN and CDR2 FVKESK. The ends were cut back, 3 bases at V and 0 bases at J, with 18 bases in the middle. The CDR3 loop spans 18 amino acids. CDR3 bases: TGTGCCAGCAGCCATACCCAGGGTCGGTCCCCCTCTGGAAACACCATATATTTT. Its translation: CASSHTQGRSPSGNTIYF.

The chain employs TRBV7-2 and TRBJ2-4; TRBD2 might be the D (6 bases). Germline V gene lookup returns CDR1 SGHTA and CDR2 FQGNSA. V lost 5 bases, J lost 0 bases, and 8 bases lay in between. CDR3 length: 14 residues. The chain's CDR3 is CASSTGLAKNIQYF. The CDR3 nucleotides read TGTGCCAGCAGCACGGGACTAGCCAAAAACATTCAGTACTTC.

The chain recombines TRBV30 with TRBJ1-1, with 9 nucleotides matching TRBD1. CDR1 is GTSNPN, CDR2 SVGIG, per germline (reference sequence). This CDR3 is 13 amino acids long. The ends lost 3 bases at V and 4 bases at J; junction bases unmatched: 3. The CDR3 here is CAWRLTGGTEAFF. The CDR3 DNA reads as TGTGCCTGGAGACTGACAGGGGGCACTGAAGCTTTCTTT.

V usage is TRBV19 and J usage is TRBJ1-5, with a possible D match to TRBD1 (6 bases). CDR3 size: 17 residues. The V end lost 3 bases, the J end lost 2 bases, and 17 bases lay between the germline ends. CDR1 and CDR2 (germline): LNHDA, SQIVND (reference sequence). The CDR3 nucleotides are TGTGCCAGTAGTATCCGACGGGGAGGGGGAGGCAATCAGCCCCAGCATTTT. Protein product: CASSIRRGGGGNQPQHF.

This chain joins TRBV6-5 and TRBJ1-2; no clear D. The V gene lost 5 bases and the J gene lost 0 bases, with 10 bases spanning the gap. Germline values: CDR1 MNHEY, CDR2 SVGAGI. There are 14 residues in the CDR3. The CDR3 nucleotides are TGTGCCAGCAGTCGCCTCGGAGCTAACTATGGCTACACCTTC. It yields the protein CASSRLGANYGYTF.

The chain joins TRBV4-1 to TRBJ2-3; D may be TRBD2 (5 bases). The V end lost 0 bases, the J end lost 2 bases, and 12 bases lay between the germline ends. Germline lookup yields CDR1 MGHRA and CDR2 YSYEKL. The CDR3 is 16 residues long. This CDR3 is CASSQEGGSDTDTQYF. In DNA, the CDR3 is TGCGCCAGCAGCCAAGAGGGCGGGTCCGACACAGATACGCAGTATTTT.

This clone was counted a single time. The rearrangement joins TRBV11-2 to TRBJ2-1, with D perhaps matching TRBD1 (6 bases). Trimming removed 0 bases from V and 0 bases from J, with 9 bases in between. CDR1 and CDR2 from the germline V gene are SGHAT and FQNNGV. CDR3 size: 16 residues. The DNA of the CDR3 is TGTGCCAGCAGCTTAGATCTGGGGGCCTCCTACAATGAGCAGTTCTTC. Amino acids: CASSLDLGASYNEQFF.

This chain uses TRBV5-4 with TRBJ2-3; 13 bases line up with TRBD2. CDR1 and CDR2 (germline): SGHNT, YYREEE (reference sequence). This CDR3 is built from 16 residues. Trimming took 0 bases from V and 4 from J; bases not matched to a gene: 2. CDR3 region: CASSLDTSGGADTQYF. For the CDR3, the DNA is TGTGCCAGCAGCTTGGATACTAGCGGGGGGGCAGATACGCAGTATTTT. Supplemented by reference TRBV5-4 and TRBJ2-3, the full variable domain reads ETGVTQSPTHLIKTRGQQVTLRCSSQSGHNTVSWYQQALGQGPQFIFQYYREEENGRGNFPPRFSGLQFPNYSSELNVNALELDDSALYLCASSLDTSGGADTQYFGPGTRLTVL.

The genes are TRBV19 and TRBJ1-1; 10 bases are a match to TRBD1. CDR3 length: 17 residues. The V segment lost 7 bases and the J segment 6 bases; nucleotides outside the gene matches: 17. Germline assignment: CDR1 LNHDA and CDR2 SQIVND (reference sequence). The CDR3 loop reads CASTRYPVGQGLPEAFF. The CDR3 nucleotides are TGTGCCAGTACCCGGTATCCCGTGGGACAGGGGCTGCCTGAAGCTTTCTTT.

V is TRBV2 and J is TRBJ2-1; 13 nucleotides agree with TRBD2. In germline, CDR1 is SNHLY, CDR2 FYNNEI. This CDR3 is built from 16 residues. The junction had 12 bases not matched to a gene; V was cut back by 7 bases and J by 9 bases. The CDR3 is CASTTTGLAGAAEQFF. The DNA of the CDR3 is TGTGCCAGCACCACCACCGGACTAGCGGGAGCGGCTGAGCAGTTCTTC.

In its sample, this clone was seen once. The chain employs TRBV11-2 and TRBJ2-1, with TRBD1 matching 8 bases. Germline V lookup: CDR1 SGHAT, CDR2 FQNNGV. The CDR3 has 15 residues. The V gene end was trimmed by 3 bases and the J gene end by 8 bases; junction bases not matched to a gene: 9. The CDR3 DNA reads TGTGCCAGCAGCTTCGGACAGGGAGATGTCGATGAGCAGTTCTTC. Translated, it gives CASSFGQGDVDEQFF.

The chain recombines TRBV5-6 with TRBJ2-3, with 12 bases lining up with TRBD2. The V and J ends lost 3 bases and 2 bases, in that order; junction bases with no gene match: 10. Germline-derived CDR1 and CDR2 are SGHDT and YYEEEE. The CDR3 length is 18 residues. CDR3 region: CASSSRLAGASTTDTQYF. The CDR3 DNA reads TGTGCCAGCAGCTCAAGACTAGCGGGGGCGTCTACCACAGATACGCAGTATTTT.

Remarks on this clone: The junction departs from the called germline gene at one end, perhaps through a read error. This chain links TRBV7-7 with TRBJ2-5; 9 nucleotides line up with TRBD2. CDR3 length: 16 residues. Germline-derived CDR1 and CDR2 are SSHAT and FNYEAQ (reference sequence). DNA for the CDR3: TGTGCTAGCAGCTTTCTGGAGACTAGCGGCCAAGAGACCCAGTACTTC. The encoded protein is CASSFLETSGQETQYF. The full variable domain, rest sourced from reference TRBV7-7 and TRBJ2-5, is GAGVSQSPRYKVTKRGQDVTLRCDPISSHATLYWYQQALGQGPEFLTYFNYEAQPDKSGLPSDRFSAERPEGSISTLTIQRTEQRDSAMYRCASSFLETSGQETQYFGPGTRLLVL.

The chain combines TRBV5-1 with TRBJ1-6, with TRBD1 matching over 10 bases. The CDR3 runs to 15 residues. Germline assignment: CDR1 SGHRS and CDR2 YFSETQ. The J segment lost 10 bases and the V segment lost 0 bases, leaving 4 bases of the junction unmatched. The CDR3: CASSLGQGAFSPLHF. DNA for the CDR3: TGCGCCAGCAGCTTGGGACAGGGGGCCTTCTCACCCCTCCACTTT.

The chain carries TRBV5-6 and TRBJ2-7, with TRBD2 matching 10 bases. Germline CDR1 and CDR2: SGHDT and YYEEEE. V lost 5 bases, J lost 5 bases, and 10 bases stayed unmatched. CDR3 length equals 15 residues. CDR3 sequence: CASRASASGRDEQYF. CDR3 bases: TGTGCCAGCAGAGCCAGCGCTAGCGGGAGAGACGAGCAGTACTTC.

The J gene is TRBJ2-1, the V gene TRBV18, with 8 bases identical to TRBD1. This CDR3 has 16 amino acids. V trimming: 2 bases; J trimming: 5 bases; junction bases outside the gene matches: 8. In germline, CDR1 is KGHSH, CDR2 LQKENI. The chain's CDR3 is CASSPASGQGHNEQFF. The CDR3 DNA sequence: TGTGCCAGCTCACCAGCAAGCGGACAGGGACACAATGAGCAGTTCTTC.

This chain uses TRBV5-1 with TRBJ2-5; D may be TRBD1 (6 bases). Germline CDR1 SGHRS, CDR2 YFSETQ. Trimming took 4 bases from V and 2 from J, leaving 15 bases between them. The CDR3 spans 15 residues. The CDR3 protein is CASSRLGGRQETQYF. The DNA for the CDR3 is TGCGCCAGCAGCCGGCTAGGGGGAAGGCAAGAGACCCAGTACTTC.

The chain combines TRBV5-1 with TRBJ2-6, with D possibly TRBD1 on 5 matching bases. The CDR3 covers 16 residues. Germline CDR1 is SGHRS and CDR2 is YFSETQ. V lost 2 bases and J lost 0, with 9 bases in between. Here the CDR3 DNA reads TGCGCCAGCAGCTTTGACAGTGGCTCTGGGGCCAACGTCCTGACTTTC. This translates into CASSFDSGSGANVLTF. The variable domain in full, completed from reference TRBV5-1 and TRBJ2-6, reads KAGVTQTPRYLIKTRGQQVTLSCSPISGHRSVSWYQQTPGQGLQFLFEYFSETQRNKGNFPGRFSGRQFSNSRSEMNVSTLELGDSALYLCASSFDSGSGANVLTFGAGSRLTVL.